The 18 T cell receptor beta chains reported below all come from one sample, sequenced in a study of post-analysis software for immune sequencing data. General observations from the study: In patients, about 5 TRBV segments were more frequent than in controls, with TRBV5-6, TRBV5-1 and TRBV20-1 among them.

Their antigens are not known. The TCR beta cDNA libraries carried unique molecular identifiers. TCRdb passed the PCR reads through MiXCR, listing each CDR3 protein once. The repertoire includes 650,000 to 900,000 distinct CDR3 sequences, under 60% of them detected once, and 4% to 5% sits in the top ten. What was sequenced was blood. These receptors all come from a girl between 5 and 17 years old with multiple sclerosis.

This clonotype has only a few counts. CDR3 sequence reads: CASSAGQGRRETQYF. The CDR3 DNA sequence: TGTGCCAGCAGCGCGGGACAGGGGAGAAGAGAGACCCAGTACTTC. The chain links TRBV9 to TRBJ2-5, with TRBD1 matching over 10 bases. The CDR3 has 15 residues. CDR1 and CDR2 (germline): SGDLS, YYNGEE. J lost 4 bases, V lost 3 bases, and 6 bases had no gene match.

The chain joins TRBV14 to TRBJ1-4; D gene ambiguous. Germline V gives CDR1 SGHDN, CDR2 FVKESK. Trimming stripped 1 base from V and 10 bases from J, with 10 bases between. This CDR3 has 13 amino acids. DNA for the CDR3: TGTGCCAGCAGCCAAGTTACAGAGGGAAAACTGTTTTTT. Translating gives CASSQVTEGKLFF.

CDR3 region: CATGQGGPGTNEQFF. CDR3 bases: TGTGCCACCGGCCAGGGAGGCCCCGGCACCAATGAGCAGTTCTTC. The rearrangement links TRBV6-1 to TRBJ2-1; TRBD2 might be the D (6 bases). Germline values: CDR1 MNHNS, CDR2 SASEGT. The CDR3 spans 15 residues. V was cut by 10 bases and J by 6 bases, with 22 bases left in between.

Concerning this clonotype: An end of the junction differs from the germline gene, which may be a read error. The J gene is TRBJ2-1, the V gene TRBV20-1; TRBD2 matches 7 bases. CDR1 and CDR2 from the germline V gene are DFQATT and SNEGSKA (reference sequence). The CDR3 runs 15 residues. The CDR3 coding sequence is TGCGGTGCTAGTGCGGGAGCCTCCCCCGTGAATGAGCAGTTCTTC. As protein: CGASAGASPVNEQFF.

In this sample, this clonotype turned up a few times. The CDR3 DNA sequence: TGTGCCAGCAGCTTACCACTAGCGTGGGGTACGCAGTATTTT. This sequence encodes CASSLPLAWGTQYF. The chain is built from TRBV7-9 and TRBJ2-3, with TRBD2 matching 7 bases. CDR3 length: 14 residues. Unmatched junction bases numbered 7, after V lost 2 bases and J lost 8 bases. Germline assignment: CDR1 SEHNR and CDR2 FQNEAQ (reference sequence). Looking up the rest from reference TRBV7-9 and TRBJ2-3 gives the full variable domain: DTGVSQNPRHKITKRGQNVTFRCDPISEHNRLYWYRQTLGQGPEFLTYFQNEAQLEKSRLLSDRFSAERPKGSFSTLEIQRTEQGDSAMYLCASSLPLAWGTQYFGPGTRLTVL.

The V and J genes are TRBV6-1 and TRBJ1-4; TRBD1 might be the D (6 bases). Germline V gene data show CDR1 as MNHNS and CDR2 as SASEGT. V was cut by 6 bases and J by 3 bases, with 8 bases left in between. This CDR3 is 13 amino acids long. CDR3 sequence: CASRGHPNEKLFF. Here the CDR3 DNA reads TGTGCCAGCAGGGGACACCCTAATGAAAAACTGTTTTTT.

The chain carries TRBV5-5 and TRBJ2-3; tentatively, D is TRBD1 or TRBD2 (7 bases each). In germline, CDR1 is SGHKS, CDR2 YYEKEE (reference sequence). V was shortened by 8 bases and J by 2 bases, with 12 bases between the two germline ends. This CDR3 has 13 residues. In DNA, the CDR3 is TGTGCCAGGCAGGGGGGGGCCACAGATACGCAGTATTTT. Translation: CARQGGATDTQYF.

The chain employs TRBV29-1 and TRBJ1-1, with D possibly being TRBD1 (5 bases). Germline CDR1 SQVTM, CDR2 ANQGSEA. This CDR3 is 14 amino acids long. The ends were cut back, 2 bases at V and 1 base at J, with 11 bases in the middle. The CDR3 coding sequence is TGCAGCGTTGAACGGCCGACAGAGAACACTGAAGCTTTCTTT. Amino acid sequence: CSVERPTENTEAFF.

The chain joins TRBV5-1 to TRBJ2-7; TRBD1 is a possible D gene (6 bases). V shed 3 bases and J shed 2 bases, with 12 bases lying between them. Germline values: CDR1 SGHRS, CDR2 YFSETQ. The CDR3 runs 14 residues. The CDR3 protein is CASSSGGPTYEQYF. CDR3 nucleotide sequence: TGCGCCAGCAGCTCTGGGGGCCCTACCTACGAGCAGTACTTC.

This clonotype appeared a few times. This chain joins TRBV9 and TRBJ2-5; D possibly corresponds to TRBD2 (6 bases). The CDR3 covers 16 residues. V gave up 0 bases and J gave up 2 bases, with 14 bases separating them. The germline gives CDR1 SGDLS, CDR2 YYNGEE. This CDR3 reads CASSVGTTRPQETQYF. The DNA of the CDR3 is TGTGCCAGCAGCGTAGGGACTACCCGACCTCAAGAGACCCAGTACTTC. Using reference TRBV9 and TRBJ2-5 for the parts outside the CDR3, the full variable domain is DSGVTQTPKHLITATGQRVTLRCSPRSGDLSVYWYQQSLDQGLQFLIQYYNGEERAKGNILERFSAQQFPDLHSELNLSSLELGDSALYFCASSVGTTRPQETQYFGPGTRLLVL.

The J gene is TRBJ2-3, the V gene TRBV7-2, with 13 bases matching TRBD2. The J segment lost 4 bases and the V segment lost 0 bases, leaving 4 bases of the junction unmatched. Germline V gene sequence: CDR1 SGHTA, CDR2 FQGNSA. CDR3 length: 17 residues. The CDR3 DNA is TGTGCCAGCAGCTTAGCCCTGGGACTAGCGGGACCAGATACGCAGTATTTT. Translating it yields CASSLALGLAGPDTQYF.

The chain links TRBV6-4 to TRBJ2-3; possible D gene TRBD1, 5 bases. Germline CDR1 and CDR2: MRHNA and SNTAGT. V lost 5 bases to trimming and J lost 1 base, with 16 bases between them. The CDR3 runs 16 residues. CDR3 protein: CASSPKGIGGTDTQYF. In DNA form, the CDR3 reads TGTGCCAGCAGTCCAAAGGGGATAGGGGGCACAGATACGCAGTATTTT.

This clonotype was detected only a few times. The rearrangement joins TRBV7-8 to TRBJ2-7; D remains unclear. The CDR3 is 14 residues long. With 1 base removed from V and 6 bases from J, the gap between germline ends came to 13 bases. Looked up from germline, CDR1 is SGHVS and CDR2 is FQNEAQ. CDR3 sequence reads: CASSLEPAQIEQYF. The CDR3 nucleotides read TGTGCCAGCAGCTTAGAACCGGCTCAAATCGAGCAGTACTTC.

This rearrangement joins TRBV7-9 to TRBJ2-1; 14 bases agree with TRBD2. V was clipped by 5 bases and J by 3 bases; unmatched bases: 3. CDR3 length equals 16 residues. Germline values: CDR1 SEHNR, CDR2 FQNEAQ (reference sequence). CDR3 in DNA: TGTGCCAGCAGCCCGGGACTAGCGGGGGTCTACAATGAGCAGTTCTTC. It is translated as CASSPGLAGVYNEQFF.

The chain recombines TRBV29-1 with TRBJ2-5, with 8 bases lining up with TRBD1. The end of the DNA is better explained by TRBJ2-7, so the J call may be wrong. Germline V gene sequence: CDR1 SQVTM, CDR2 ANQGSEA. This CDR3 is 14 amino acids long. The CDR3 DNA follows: TGCAGCGTTGAAGAGACAGGGGTAGGTGGCGAGCAGTACTTC. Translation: CSVEETGVGGEQYF.

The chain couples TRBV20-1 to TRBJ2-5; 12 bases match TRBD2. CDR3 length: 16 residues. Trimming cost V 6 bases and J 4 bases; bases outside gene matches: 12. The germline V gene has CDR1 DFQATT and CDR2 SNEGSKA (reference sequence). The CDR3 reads CSAALRTSGTGETQYF. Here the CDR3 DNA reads TGCAGTGCAGCCCTCAGGACTAGCGGGACAGGAGAGACCCAGTACTTC.

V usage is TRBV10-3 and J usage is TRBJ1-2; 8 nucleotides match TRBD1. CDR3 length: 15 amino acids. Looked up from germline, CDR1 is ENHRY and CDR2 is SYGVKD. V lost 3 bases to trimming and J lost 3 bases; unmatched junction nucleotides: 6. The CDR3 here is CAISEGGTGDYGYTF. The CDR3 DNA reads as TGTGCCATCAGTGAAGGGGGGACAGGCGACTATGGCTACACCTTC.

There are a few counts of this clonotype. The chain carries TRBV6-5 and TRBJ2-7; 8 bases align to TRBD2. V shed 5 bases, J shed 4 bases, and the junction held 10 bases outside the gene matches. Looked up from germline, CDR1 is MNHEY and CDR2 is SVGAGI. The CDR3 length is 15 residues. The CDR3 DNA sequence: TGTGCCAGCAGTCCTTTTCGCGGGAGGTCTTACGAGCAGTACTTC. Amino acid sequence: CASSPFRGRSYEQYF.